This TCR beta chain derives from a study of T cells in Graves' hyperthyroidism and ophthalmopathy. Germline loops: CDR1 SGHTA, CDR2 FQGNSA. This CDR3 has 14 residues. V was trimmed by 1 base and J by 5 bases, leaving 11 bases between them. Thyroid ultrasound, orbital computed tomography, clinical symptoms, and serum thyroxine and TRAb underpinned diagnoses. Using RNA transcripts as the source, TCR beta CDR3 regions were amplified. The HTBI set primed first-round TCR CDR3 RT-PCR. TCRdb redid the calling of the multiplex PCR reads with MiXCR, one entry per CDR3 protein. The sample carries roughly 500,000 distinct CDR3 sequences, approximately 49% recorded once.

This receptor was obtained from an adult woman with Graves' disease, either hyperthyroidism or ophthalmopathy (not recorded which). The sample was peripheral blood or thyroid tissue (not recorded which). V is TRBV7-2 and J is TRBJ2-5, with D possibly called TRBD1 or TRBD2 (6 bases each). The CDR3 sequence: CASSLGWGAETQYF. CDR3 nucleotide sequence: TGTGCCAGCAGCTTAGGTTGGGGGGCGGAGACCCAGTACTTC.